The 28 T cell receptor beta chains below all came from one sample that was sequenced in a study of CD8 T cells in ankylosing spondylitis. These TCRs are of unknown antigen specificity. The study, taken as a whole, reports: Blood from ankylosing spondylitis patients appeared to carry a characteristic roughly 8-variant TCR beta motif.

TCRdb itself ran the 5' RACE reads through MiXCR, one entry per CDR3 protein. The sample has 500,000 or so distinct CDR3 sequences, approximately 5.3% seen once. The sample comprised blood, either unsorted or a sorted T cell fraction (not recorded which). Receptor source: a male donor with ankylosing spondylitis.

This clonotype was found many times. V gene TRBV25-1 combines with J gene TRBJ1-5; TRBD1 is a possible D gene (6 bases). Germline V gene data show CDR1 as MGHDK and CDR2 as SYGVNS. CDR3 size: 16 residues. V was shortened by 1 base and J by 7 bases, with 17 bases between the two germline ends. In DNA, the CDR3 is TGTGCCAGCAGTGAATTTAAGCCACAGGGCGGGCAGCCCCAGCATTTT. This translates into CASSEFKPQGGQPQHF.

This clonotype was counted ten times or more. The gene calls are TRBV9 and TRBJ2-7; 9 bases match TRBD1. Germline V gene data show CDR1 as SGDLS and CDR2 as YYNGEE. The CDR3 spans 15 residues. Trimming at V came to 0 bases and at J to 2 bases, leaving 3 bases not matched to a gene. The CDR3 DNA follows: TGTGCCAGCAGCGTAGGGGGACAGGGAACCTACGAGCAGTACTTC. It translates to CASSVGGQGTYEQYF.

This clonotype was detected a few times. The CDR3 reads CASSPRTSGDTQYF. CDR3 nucleotide sequence: TGCGCCAGCAGCCCTCGGACTAGCGGGGATACGCAGTATTTT. The chain joins TRBV5-1 to TRBJ2-3; 11 nucleotides align to TRBD2. Germline V lookup: CDR1 SGHRS, CDR2 YFSETQ. This CDR3 spans 14 amino acids. V dropped 4 bases and J dropped 6; count of bases not matched to a gene: 4.

This clonotype occurred many times. The V call is TRBV4-3, the J call TRBJ2-3, with TRBD2 as a possible D gene (6 bases). CDR1 and CDR2 from the germline V gene are LGHNA and YSLEER. This CDR3 has 17 amino acids. V was cut by 3 bases and J by 2 bases, with 18 bases left in between. The CDR3 loop reads CASSQSPGARDTDTQYF. In DNA form, the CDR3 reads TGCGCCAGCAGCCAGTCCCCGGGAGCGAGAGACACAGATACGCAGTATTTT.

At least ten counts were recorded for this clonotype. J is TRBJ2-3 and V is TRBV5-1; 11 bases agree with TRBD1. The V gene's germline CDR1 is SGHRS and CDR2 YFSETQ. J gave up 5 bases and V 2 bases, and 7 bases lay outside the gene matches. This CDR3 has 16 residues. The CDR3 loop is CASSLGFGTGGDTQYF. CDR3 bases: TGCGCCAGCAGCTTAGGATTTGGGACAGGGGGAGATACGCAGTATTTT.

The chain uses TRBV2 and TRBJ2-7; D not resolved. Trimming removed 11 bases at V and 0 bases at J, with 20 bases between. This CDR3 is built from 15 residues. Germline CDR1 SNHLY, CDR2 FYNNEI. The DNA for the CDR3 is TGTGCCGGCCAGCCGCTTAGAGGCGGCTCCTACGAGCAGTACTTC. Translated, it gives CAGQPLRGGSYEQYF.

In its sample, this clonotype was seen many times. The chain has TRBV20-1 and TRBJ1-2; D is undetermined. The CDR3 is made up of 13 amino acids. The ends were cut back, 2 bases at V and 8 bases at J, with 15 bases in the middle. Germline CDR1 DFQATT, CDR2 SNEGSKA (reference sequence). CDR3 amino acids: CSARTGGVEGYTF. The DNA of the CDR3 is TGCAGTGCTAGAACCGGCGGAGTAGAGGGCTACACCTTC.

The table lists this clonotype with a few counts. This chain links TRBV29-1 with TRBJ2-5, with a weak D call TRBD2 (5 bases). The CDR3 loop spans 14 amino acids. V was pared by 6 bases and J by 0 bases, with 14 bases between. The V gene's germline CDR1 is SQVTM and CDR2 ANQGSEA. The CDR3 spells CSVARTGYQETQYF. The DNA of the CDR3 is TGCAGCGTCGCCCGGACGGGGTACCAAGAGACCCAGTACTTC.

This clonotype was counted many times. The chain joins TRBV5-6 to TRBJ1-1; possibly TRBD1 for D (5 bases). Per the germline V gene, CDR1 is SGHDT and CDR2 is YYEEEE. CDR3 length equals 12 residues. With 1 base removed from V and 7 bases from J, the gap between germline ends came to 8 bases. CDR3 sequence: CASSLQGHEAFF. For the CDR3, the DNA is TGTGCCAGCAGCTTGCAGGGTCATGAAGCTTTCTTT. The full variable domain, rest sourced from reference TRBV5-6 and TRBJ1-1, is DAGVTQSPTHLIKTRGQQVTLRCSPKSGHDTVSWYQQALGQGPQFIFQYYEEEERQRGNFPDRFSGHQFPNYSSELNVNALLLGDSALYLCASSLQGHEAFFGQGTRLTVV.

This clonotype was detected many times. V is TRBV7-9 and J is TRBJ2-1; TRBD2 matches at 9 bases. V was clipped by 2 bases and J by 9 bases; unmatched bases: 8. CDR3 length: 15 amino acids. CDR1 is SEHNR and CDR2 is FQNEAQ in the germline V gene (reference sequence). The CDR3 spells CASSLRGTSWGEQFF. For the CDR3, the DNA is TGTGCCAGCAGCTTAAGGGGGACTAGCTGGGGTGAGCAGTTCTTC.

This clonotype appeared many times. CDR3 sequence reads: CASSEGRSSGYTF. CDR3 DNA sequence: TGTGCCAGCAGTGAAGGCAGGTCGTCTGGCTACACCTTC. The chain carries TRBV2 and TRBJ1-2; D unclear. The ends were cut back, 1 base at V and 7 bases at J, with 10 bases in the middle. CDR1 is SNHLY and CDR2 is FYNNEI in the germline V gene. CDR3 length equals 13 residues.

This clonotype has at least ten counts. The genes are TRBV29-1 and TRBJ2-7; D not certain. Germline CDR1 is SQVTM and CDR2 is ANQGSEA. The length of the CDR3 is 13 residues. Trimming shortened V by 2 bases and J by 3 bases, and 11 bases separated the two germline ends. Written as DNA, the CDR3 is TGCAGCGTTGAACGGACGGACGGCTACGAGCAGTACTTC. Its protein is CSVERTDGYEQYF.

There are many counts of this clonotype. This rearrangement joins TRBV7-9 to TRBJ2-2; D uncertain. In germline, CDR1 is SEHNR, CDR2 FQNEAQ (reference sequence). The CDR3 runs 13 residues. With 5 bases removed from V and 8 bases from J, the gap between germline ends came to 12 bases. The CDR3 DNA reads as TGTGCCAGCAGCCCTGAAGGGTTTGGGGAGCTGTTTTTT. Translated, it gives CASSPEGFGELFF. Drawing the rest from reference TRBV7-9 and TRBJ2-2, the complete variable domain is DTGVSQNPRHKITKRGQNVTFRCDPISEHNRLYWYRQTLGQGPEFLTYFQNEAQLEKSRLLSDRFSAERPKGSFSTLEIQRTEQGDSAMYLCASSPEGFGELFFGEGSRLTVL.

The sample holds many counts of this clonotype. The V and J genes are TRBV20-1 and TRBJ1-1, with a tentative D call TRBD1 (6 bases). Trimming took 3 bases from V and 0 from J, leaving 20 bases between them. This CDR3 region has 17 residues. The V gene's germline CDR1 is DFQATT and CDR2 SNEGSKA (reference sequence). This CDR3 is CSARGTGIRTMNTEAFF. CDR3 in DNA: TGCAGTGCTAGGGGAACAGGGATCCGGACGATGAACACTGAAGCTTTCTTT.

This clonotype has a single count. This rearrangement joins TRBV18 to TRBJ1-1, with TRBD1 matching over 7 bases. After removal of 3 bases from V and 0 bases from J, the junction contained 10 bases not matched to a gene. This CDR3 has 17 amino acids. From germline, CDR1 is KGHSH and CDR2 LQKENI. In DNA, the CDR3 is TGTGCCAGCTCACCCCCCCCAGGGGGGAGGGTGAACACTGAAGCTTTCTTT. This translates into CASSPPPGGRVNTEAFF.

This clonotype was observed at least ten times. The CDR3 spells CASSYGQRNTEAFF. The CDR3 coding sequence is TGTGCCAGCAGCTATGGACAGAGGAACACTGAAGCTTTCTTT. This chain joins TRBV7-9 and TRBJ1-1; possible D gene TRBD1, 6 bases. The V end lost 4 bases, the J end lost 1 base, and 10 bases lay between the germline ends. Germline CDR1 reads SEHNR; CDR2 reads FQNEAQ (reference sequence). The CDR3 sequence is 14 residues long.

This clonotype was detected a few times. This chain joins TRBV24-1 and TRBJ2-6; TRBD2 agrees at 7 bases. V shed 2 bases and J 2 bases; nucleotides not matched to a gene: 5. This CDR3 has 17 amino acids. Looked up from germline, CDR1 is KGHDR and CDR2 is SFDVKD. The chain's CDR3 is CATSDSPGLAGANVLTF. In DNA, the CDR3 is TGTGCCACCAGTGATTCCCCCGGACTAGCTGGGGCCAACGTCCTGACTTTC.

This clonotype has at least ten counts. The chain combines TRBV5-1 with TRBJ2-2, with 7 bases fitting TRBD2. The CDR3 spans 16 residues. Germline V CDR1 and CDR2: SGHRS, YFSETQ. V was clipped by 4 bases and J by 4 bases; unmatched bases: 10. CDR3 DNA: TGCGCCAGCAGCCCAGGACTTGGGGGGGGCACCGGGGAGCTGTTTTTT. Protein: CASSPGLGGGTGELFF. The full variable domain, its missing parts supplied by reference TRBV5-1 and TRBJ2-2, is KAGVTQTPRYLIKTRGQQVTLSCSPISGHRSVSWYQQTPGQGLQFLFEYFSETQRNKGNFPGRFSGRQFSNSRSEMNVSTLELGDSALYLCASSPGLGGGTGELFFGEGSRLTVL.

There are a few counts of this clonotype. The chain recombines TRBV6-7 with TRBJ2-7; the match to TRBD1 covers 9 bases. TRBV6-7 is flagged as an ORF with uncertain function. There are 15 residues in the CDR3. Trimming removed 4 bases from V and 1 base from J; junction bases left unmatched: 5. CDR3 region: CASSCGQGRSYEQYF. The CDR3 DNA reads as TGTGCCAGCAGTTGCGGACAGGGGAGATCCTACGAGCAGTACTTC.

This clonotype was recorded at least ten times. The V gene is TRBV5-1, the J gene TRBJ2-7; 8 positions agree with TRBD2. This CDR3 region has 13 residues. The junction had 2 bases not matched to a gene; V was cut back by 2 bases and J by 4 bases. Germline V gene data show CDR1 as SGHRS and CDR2 as YFSETQ. CDR3 sequence (DNA): TGCGCCAGCAGCTTCCAGCGGGAGTACGAGCAGTACTTC. This codes for CASSFQREYEQYF.

With regard to this clonotype: A much larger clone lies a single base off, so this may be a read error. The chain combines TRBV6-2 or TRBV6-3 with TRBJ1-1; possible D gene TRBD1, 5 bases. With 6 bases removed from V and 5 bases from J, the gap between germline ends came to 19 bases. The CDR3 is 15 residues long. Germline CDR1 reads MNHEY; CDR2 reads SVGEGT. CDR3 sequence (DNA): TGTGCCAGCAGCGTAGTTTCAGGGTATCCAACTGAAGCTTTCTTT. Translating gives CASSVVSGYPTEAFF.

This rearrangement joins TRBV3-1 to TRBJ1-5, with D unclear. The germline V gene has CDR1 LGHDT and CDR2 YNNKEL (reference sequence). The CDR3 totals 15 residues. Trimming shortened V by 4 bases and J by 2 bases, and 12 bases separated the two germline ends. The CDR3 nucleotides read TGTGCCAGCAGCCGTTCCTGGCGGGGCAATCAGCCCCAGCATTTT. Translating it yields CASSRSWRGNQPQHF.

Regarding this clonotype: The junction shows a germline mismatch at one end, possibly a read error. V and J are TRBV11-2 and TRBJ2-7; perhaps TRBD2 as D (6 bases). Germline V lookup: CDR1 SGHAT, CDR2 FQNNGV. The CDR3 runs 15 residues. In DNA, the CDR3 is TGTGCCAGCAGCGATCATCGGATATCGGGGGACGAGCGGTACTTC. Translating it yields CASSDHRISGDERYF.

This clonotype showed up many times. The chain employs TRBV6-5 and TRBJ1-1, with no clear D. The V end was cut by 11 bases, the J end by 8 bases, with 18 bases between. The CDR3 totals 12 residues. CDR1 MNHEY and CDR2 SVGAGI come from the germline V gene. The chain's CDR3 is CARVGRASEAFF. As DNA, the CDR3 is TGTGCCCGGGTGGGCCGCGCTTCGGAAGCTTTCTTT.

This clonotype was seen ten or more times. The chain uses TRBV20-1 and TRBJ1-5, with no clear D. CDR1 is DFQATT, CDR2 SNEGSKA, per germline (reference sequence). CDR3 size: 14 residues. V dropped 1 base and J dropped 1 base, with 8 bases sitting between them. The CDR3 nucleotides are TGCAGTGCTAGAGCTTTCCTAAGCAATCAGCCCCAGCATTTT. It is translated as CSARAFLSNQPQHF.

This clonotype was detected ten times or more. The junction departs from germline at one end; a sequencing error may be responsible. The rearrangement uses TRBV2 and TRBJ2-5; D may correspond to TRBD1 or TRBD2 (6 bases each). The germline V gene encodes CDR1 SNHLY and CDR2 FYNNEI. The CDR3 is made up of 12 amino acids. The CDR3 region is CASSETGGRLNF. The CDR3 bases are TGTGCCAGCAGTGAAACCGGGGGCAGGTTGAACTTC.

The table lists this clonotype with many counts. The chain recombines TRBV6-5 with TRBJ1-2; D is unresolved. V lost 2 bases, J lost 7 bases, and 14 bases lay in between. This CDR3 comprises 14 residues. Germline V lookup: CDR1 MNHEY, CDR2 SVGAGI. The CDR3 protein is CASSYEADALGYTF. The CDR3 nucleotides read TGTGCCAGCAGTTACGAGGCGGACGCTCTTGGCTACACCTTC.

The table lists this clonotype with many counts. A junction end diverges from the germline sequence, so it may reflect a read error. The V call is TRBV7-9, the J call TRBJ2-1, with 9 positions matching TRBD2. The CDR3 extends over 11 amino acids. Germline V lookup: CDR1 SEHNR, CDR2 FQNEAQ (reference sequence). The CDR3 sequence is CASSNSGRGVF. The CDR3 DNA follows: TGTGCCAGCAGCAATAGCGGGAGAGGCGTCTTC.